This TCR beta chain was captured in a study of regulatory T cells in long-lasting Graves disease. Study-level background: The criterion for persistent Graves' disease was over 5 years of antithyroid drugs with positive TSH receptor antibodies. Study-level findings and limits: Patients whose Graves' disease persisted exhibited lower TCR diversity than those newly diagnosed. Persistent patients had more shared public clonotypes (around 2,500) than new patients (approximately 920). There was favoring of TRBV28, TRBJ1-2 and TRBJ2-5 in persistent disease.

The sample's time point: persistent/refractory GD, antithyroid drugs over 5 years with positive TRAb. The TCR library was made from RNA extracted from PBMCs. At least ten counts were recorded for this clonotype. Its antigen is as yet unknown. Both iRepertoire HTBI primers and Arm-PCR of CDR3 regions were used to build the TCR beta libraries. TCRdb passed the multiplex PCR reads through MiXCR, listing each CDR3 protein once. The top ten clones hold 13% to 15% of a sample with 350,000 to 500,000 distinct CDR3 sequences, roughly 21% of them seen once. This CDR3 contains 12 residues. Germline V CDR1 and CDR2: SGHTA, FQGNSA. V lost 7 bases, J lost 4 bases, and 10 bases lay in between.

The receptor comes from a female donor with Graves disease. The genes are TRBV7-2 and TRBJ2-5, with a possible D match to TRBD2 (5 bases). Sequenced material: peripheral blood mononuclear cells (PBMCs), taken when the disease was refractory, from a patient treated with antithyroid drugs. CDR3 residues: CASTPGSETQYF. CDR3 nucleotides: TGTGCCAGCACGCCGGGATCAGAGACCCAGTACTTC.